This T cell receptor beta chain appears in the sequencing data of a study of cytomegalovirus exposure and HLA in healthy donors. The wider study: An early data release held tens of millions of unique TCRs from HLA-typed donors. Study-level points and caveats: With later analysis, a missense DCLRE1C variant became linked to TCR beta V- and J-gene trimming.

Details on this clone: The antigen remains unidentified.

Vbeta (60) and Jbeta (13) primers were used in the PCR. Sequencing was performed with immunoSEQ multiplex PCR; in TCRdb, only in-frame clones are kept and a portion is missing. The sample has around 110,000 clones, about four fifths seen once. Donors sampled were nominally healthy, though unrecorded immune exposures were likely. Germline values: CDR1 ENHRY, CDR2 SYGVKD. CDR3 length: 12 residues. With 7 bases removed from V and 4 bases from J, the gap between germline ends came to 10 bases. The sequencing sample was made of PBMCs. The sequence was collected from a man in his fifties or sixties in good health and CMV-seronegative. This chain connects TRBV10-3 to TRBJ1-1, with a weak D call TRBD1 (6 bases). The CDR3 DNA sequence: TGTGCCATCAAACAGGGTGGCACTGAAGCTTTCTTT. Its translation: CAIKQGGTEAFF.